This section outlines one TCR beta chain sequence together with its context. Its antigen is currently unknown. Use of 60 Vbeta and 13 Jbeta primers characterized the PCR. This table comes from immunoSEQ multiplex PCR, and its TCRdb copy is limited to in-frame clones, with some not included. The data show over 80,000 clones, with around 81% seen just once and under 5.5% held by the top ten. These data come from a study of cytomegalovirus exposure and HLA in healthy donors. Findings and limits, study-wide: The availability of immune exposure information extended only to CMV serostatus.

This CDR3 comprises 14 residues. Germline lookup yields CDR1 MNHNY and CDR2 SVGAGI (reference sequence). V lost 8 bases, J lost 1 base, and 4 bases stayed unmatched. The rearrangement joins TRBV6-6 to TRBJ1-5, with 8 bases lining up with TRBD1. Material for sequencing was PBMCs. The receptor was derived from a man between 35 and 55 years old in good health and CMV-seropositive. The CDR3 nucleotides are TGTGCCAGCTGGACAGGGCTAAGCAATCAGCCCCAGCATTTT. Translated, it gives CASWTGLSNQPQHF.